The 30 T cell receptor beta chains in this list originate from one sample, sequenced in a study of CD8 T cells in ankylosing spondylitis. TCRdb used MiXCR to reprocess the 5' RACE reads, holding one entry per CDR3 protein. In the table there are roughly 200,000 distinct CDR3 sequences, 10% to 15% of which are singletons. Input material: blood, either unsorted or a sorted T cell fraction (not recorded which). Receptor source: a male donor with ankylosing spondylitis or in good health (not recorded which).

This sequence joins TRBV6-2 or TRBV6-3 and TRBJ2-2; a weak D match, TRBD2 (5 bases). The germline gives CDR1 MNHEY, CDR2 SVGEGT. The ends were cut back, 2 bases at V and 2 bases at J, with 9 bases in the middle. The CDR3 runs to 15 residues. The CDR3 here is CASSYQRGNTGELFF. CDR3 bases: TGTGCCAGCAGTTACCAACGGGGAAACACCGGGGAGCTGTTTTTT.

This clonotype was seen only a few times. The genes are TRBV2 and TRBJ2-3; D may be TRBD1 or TRBD2 (6 bases each). There are 19 residues in the CDR3. Trimming shortened V by 2 bases and J by 1 base, and 22 bases separated the two germline ends. Germline CDR1 and CDR2: SNHLY and FYNNEI. The CDR3 sequence: CASSENPYGGGSGTDTQYF. The CDR3 coding sequence is TGTGCCAGCAGTGAAAACCCCTACGGAGGGGGATCCGGCACAGATACGCAGTATTTT.

This clonotype was counted between two and nine times. This chain links TRBV20-1 with TRBJ2-3; the D gene is possibly TRBD2 (5 bases). Trimming removed 0 bases at V and 9 bases at J, with 13 bases between. In germline, CDR1 is DFQATT, CDR2 SNEGSKA (reference sequence). The CDR3 loop spans 13 amino acids. CDR3 nucleotides: TGCAGTGCTAGAGATAGCGCCACCCCCACGCAGTATTTT. This gives the protein CSARDSATPTQYF.

This clonotype was picked up many times. The rearrangement uses TRBV12-3 or TRBV12-4 and TRBJ2-3, with TRBD2 matching over 7 bases. With 6 bases clipped from V and 2 bases from J, the junction kept 11 bases outside the gene matches. The CDR3 spans 16 residues. The DNA of the CDR3 is TGTGCCAGCAGCCTCGGGGTAGCGGGTTCCACAGATACGCAGTATTTT. This gives the protein CASSLGVAGSTDTQYF.

The chain uses TRBV7-8 and TRBJ2-1, with no clear D. This CDR3 spans 14 amino acids. The V gene lost 2 bases and the J gene lost 2 bases, with 7 bases spanning the gap. Germline assignment: CDR1 SGHVS and CDR2 FQNEAQ. This chain's CDR3 is CASSLTAAYNEQFF. The CDR3 nucleotides are TGTGCCAGCAGCTTAACCGCAGCCTACAATGAGCAGTTCTTC.

The chain is built from TRBV5-1 and TRBJ2-7, with 8 nucleotides matching TRBD1. Germline V gene sequence: CDR1 SGHRS, CDR2 YFSETQ. After removal of 4 bases from V and 5 bases from J, the junction contained 2 bases not matched to a gene. The CDR3 spans 12 residues. The CDR3: CASSATGDEQYF. The CDR3 DNA sequence: TGCGCCAGCAGCGCGACAGGGGACGAGCAGTACTTC.

V gene TRBV6-5 combines with J gene TRBJ2-3; D uncertain. The CDR3 runs to 12 residues. From germline, CDR1 is MNHEY and CDR2 SVGAGI. Deletions cut 5 bases from V and 14 bases from J, with 17 bases between. The CDR3 bases are TGTGCCAGCAGTCCCCGGGCGCTAGAGTGGTATTTT. As protein: CASSPRALEWYF.

The gene calls are TRBV20-1 and TRBJ2-5; unclear D gene. This CDR3 is 15 amino acids long. Germline assignment: CDR1 DFQATT and CDR2 SNEGSKA (reference sequence). The ends were cut back, 0 bases at V and 5 bases at J, with 16 bases in the middle. The CDR3 coding sequence is TGCAGTGCTAGAGATGTCTACGCTGGCGAGGAGACCCAGTACTTC. Translated: CSARDVYAGEETQYF.

This clonotype occurred a few times. This sequence joins TRBV20-1 and TRBJ2-2, with D possibly TRBD1 on 5 matching bases. Per germline, CDR1 DFQATT and CDR2 SNEGSKA (reference sequence). Between the trimmed V and J ends, which lost 6 bases and 1 base, there was a span of 6 bases. The CDR3 loop spans 12 amino acids. The CDR3: CSAGENTGELFF. The CDR3 nucleotides are TGCAGTGCAGGGGAGAACACCGGGGAGCTGTTTTTT.

This rearrangement joins TRBV3-1 to TRBJ2-5; 11 bases align to TRBD2. CDR1 and CDR2 from the germline V gene are LGHDT and YNNKEL (reference sequence). The trim removed 4 bases at V and 0 bases at J, leaving 1 base unmatched. This CDR3 is 15 amino acids long. The CDR3 region has the DNA TGTGCCAGCAGCCGACTAGCGGGGTACCAAGAGACCCAGTACTTC. Encoded protein: CASSRLAGYQETQYF.

This clonotype was seen a few times. The chain is built from TRBV10-3 and TRBJ1-4; no clear D. Germline CDR1 reads ENHRY; CDR2 reads SYGVKD. The length of the CDR3 is 13 residues. The V gene lost 3 bases and the J gene lost 2 bases, with 4 bases spanning the gap. This chain's CDR3 is CAISDGTNEKLFF. The CDR3 DNA reads as TGTGCCATCAGTGACGGGACTAATGAAAAACTGTTTTTT.

The gene calls are TRBV24-1 and TRBJ2-3, with D perhaps being TRBD1 or TRBD2 (5 bases each). Per germline, CDR1 KGHDR and CDR2 SFDVKD. This CDR3 has 16 amino acids. The V gene lost 1 base and the J gene lost 0 bases, with 10 bases spanning the gap. CDR3 nucleotide sequence: TGTGCCACCAGTGATTTAGACGGGGCTAGCACAGATACGCAGTATTTT. This gives the protein CATSDLDGASTDTQYF.

V is TRBV20-1 and J is TRBJ1-2; D may be TRBD1 (5 bases). The CDR3 contains 16 residues. The ends were cut back, 2 bases at V and 10 bases at J, with 26 bases in the middle. CDR1 DFQATT and CDR2 SNEGSKA come from the germline V gene (reference sequence). CDR3 DNA sequence: TGCAGTGCTAGACCTACCCTTCCGGGACTCCGGGAGGCCTACACCTTC. Translation: CSARPTLPGLREAYTF.

The CDR3: CASSQDPSDYTGELFF. The CDR3 region has the DNA TGCGCCAGCAGCCAAGACCCTAGCGACTACACCGGGGAGCTGTTTTTT. J is TRBJ2-2 and V is TRBV4-1, with D possibly matching TRBD2 (6 bases). Trimming shortened V by 0 bases and J by 3 bases, and 11 bases separated the two germline ends. CDR1 and CDR2 (germline): MGHRA, YSYEKL. There are 16 residues in the CDR3.

The chain combines TRBV14 with TRBJ2-7, with D tentatively TRBD1 (6 bases). Germline CDR1 reads SGHDN; CDR2 reads FVKESK. V gave up 4 bases and J gave up 6 bases, with 13 bases separating them. CDR3 length: 13 residues. CDR3 sequence (DNA): TGTGCCAGCAGCCTCACCGTACAGGGCGAGCAGTACTTC. Amino acids: CASSLTVQGEQYF.

This clonotype was counted between two and nine times. J is TRBJ2-7 and V is TRBV27, with 10 positions matching TRBD1. The CDR3 loop spans 15 amino acids. V lost 4 bases to trimming and J lost 2 bases; unmatched junction nucleotides: 5. CDR1 is MNHEY, CDR2 SMNVEV, per germline (reference sequence). The DNA for the CDR3 is TGTGCCAGCAGTTATCGAGGACAGGGGGCCTACGAGCAGTACTTC. Translation gives CASSYRGQGAYEQYF.

This clonotype was observed a handful of times. V gene TRBV19 combines with J gene TRBJ2-1; 9 nucleotides match TRBD2. The CDR3 length is 16 residues. V lost 3 bases and J lost 2; bases outside the gene matches: 5. CDR1 and CDR2 from the germline V gene are LNHDA and SQIVND (reference sequence). The CDR3 nucleotides read TGTGCCAGTAGTATGACTAGCGGAGCCCCCTACAATGAGCAGTTCTTC. This gives the protein CASSMTSGAPYNEQFF.

This clonotype was detected only once. The V gene is TRBV5-1, the J gene TRBJ2-7; D remains ambiguous. The CDR3 contains 13 residues. Germline V gene sequence: CDR1 SGHRS, CDR2 YFSETQ. Between the trimmed V and J ends, which lost 4 bases and 2 bases, there was a span of 10 bases. This CDR3 is CASSPHSTYEQYF. The CDR3 DNA reads as TGCGCCAGCAGCCCCCATAGTACCTACGAGCAGTACTTC.

This clonotype was seen a handful of times. The chain combines TRBV24-1 with TRBJ2-3, with 10 nucleotides matching TRBD1. Germline loops: CDR1 KGHDR, CDR2 SFDVKD. The CDR3 is made up of 16 amino acids. V dropped 3 bases and J dropped 0; count of bases not matched to a gene: 2. The CDR3 DNA follows: TGTGCCACCAGTGATCGGACAGGGGGAAGCACAGATACGCAGTATTTT. It translates to CATSDRTGGSTDTQYF.

This clonotype was picked up many times. This chain uses TRBV5-1 with TRBJ2-1; TRBD1 is a possible D gene (5 bases). Germline CDR1 SGHRS, CDR2 YFSETQ. The CDR3 sequence is 15 residues long. V lost 0 bases and J 6 bases, leaving 13 bases between the germline ends. CDR3 in amino acids: CASSLEFGAINEQFF. The CDR3 DNA sequence: TGCGCCAGCAGCTTGGAATTTGGGGCCATCAATGAGCAGTTCTTC.

This clonotype was recorded many times. This sequence joins TRBV19 and TRBJ2-1; D gene uncertain. Germline values: CDR1 LNHDA, CDR2 SQIVND (reference sequence). With 9 bases removed from V and 8 bases from J, the gap between germline ends came to 14 bases. This CDR3 has 12 residues. The CDR3 coding sequence is TGTGCCAGCGCTGCTGTTGATTATGAGCAGTTCTTC. The encoded protein is CASAAVDYEQFF.

In nucleotides, the CDR3 is TGTGCCAGCAGCCAGGGACTAGAAAACATTCAGTACTTC. Protein product: CASSQGLENIQYF. The V call is TRBV7-9, the J call TRBJ2-4; 8 bases fit TRBD2. CDR1 is SEHNR, CDR2 FQNEAQ, per germline (reference sequence). V was clipped by 5 bases and J by 5 bases; unmatched bases: 2. The CDR3 is 13 residues long.

This clonotype was observed a handful of times. The gene calls are TRBV6-5 and TRBJ2-5; the D is unclear. This CDR3 has 13 amino acids. Germline assignment: CDR1 MNHEY and CDR2 SVGAGI. Deletions cut 2 bases from V and 7 bases from J, with 11 bases between. Here the CDR3 reads CASSYAPSGTQYF. CDR3 nucleotide sequence: TGTGCCAGCAGTTACGCCCCCTCAGGGACCCAGTACTTC.

V gene TRBV11-2 combines with J gene TRBJ2-1; tentatively, D is TRBD2 (7 bases). CDR1 is SGHAT, CDR2 FQNNGV, per germline. This CDR3 contains 14 residues. Trimming took off 7 bases at V and 8 bases at J, with 18 bases between the two ends. CDR3 sequence: CASTLGGPLDEQFF. Here the CDR3 DNA reads TGTGCCAGCACTCTGGGGGGGCCTTTGGATGAGCAGTTCTTC.

The V call is TRBV6-1, the J call TRBJ2-7, with D unresolved. The V end was cut by 1 base, the J end by 0 bases, with 10 bases between. Per the germline V gene, CDR1 is MNHNS and CDR2 is SASEGT. CDR3 length: 15 amino acids. The CDR3 region has the DNA TGTGCCAGCAGTGAAGGGGCAAGAAACTCCTACGAGCAGTACTTC. This sequence encodes CASSEGARNSYEQYF.

This clonotype was recorded many times. The chain is built from TRBV12-3 or TRBV12-4 and TRBJ1-2; D is unclear. This CDR3 has 14 residues. Trimming took off 2 bases at V and 8 bases at J, with 15 bases between the two ends. The CDR3 is CASSLTDILGGYTF. CDR3 DNA: TGTGCCAGCAGTTTAACGGATATCCTCGGGGGCTACACCTTC.

This clonotype was seen many times. This rearrangement joins TRBV6-4 to TRBJ2-1; weak D call: TRBD2 (6 bases). Trimming removed 2 bases from V and 6 bases from J, with 11 bases in between. Germline CDR1 is MRHNA and CDR2 is SNTAGT. This CDR3 comprises 14 residues. CDR3 residues: CASSDGPGGNEQFF. The CDR3, as DNA: TGTGCCAGCAGTGACGGCCCCGGGGGCAATGAGCAGTTCTTC.

The chain recombines TRBV7-9 with TRBJ1-2, with unresolved D. Deletions cut 5 bases from V and 0 bases from J, with 7 bases between. This CDR3 has 13 residues. The germline V gene encodes CDR1 SEHNR and CDR2 FQNEAQ (reference sequence). The CDR3 sequence is CASSDGTNYGYTF. The CDR3, as DNA: TGTGCCAGCAGCGACGGGACTAACTATGGCTACACCTTC.

The chain recombines TRBV6-5 with TRBJ2-7, with 11 bases identical to TRBD2. CDR3 length: 18 residues. The germline gives CDR1 MNHEY, CDR2 SVGAGI. Trimming at V came to 2 bases and at J to 0 bases, leaving 9 bases not matched to a gene. This CDR3 is CASSYLGLAGQSSYEQYF. The CDR3 nucleotides are TGTGCCAGCAGTTACCTCGGACTAGCGGGTCAAAGCTCCTACGAGCAGTACTTC.

This clonotype was picked up many times. The chain links TRBV5-1 to TRBJ2-7; D perhaps matches TRBD2 (6 bases). The length of the CDR3 is 15 residues. Trimming removed 0 bases at V and 0 bases at J, with 10 bases between. Looked up from germline, CDR1 is SGHRS and CDR2 is YFSETQ. CDR3 nucleotide sequence: TGCGCCAGCAGCTTGGCGGCGGGAAGCTCCTACGAGCAGTACTTC. Protein sequence: CASSLAAGSSYEQYF.